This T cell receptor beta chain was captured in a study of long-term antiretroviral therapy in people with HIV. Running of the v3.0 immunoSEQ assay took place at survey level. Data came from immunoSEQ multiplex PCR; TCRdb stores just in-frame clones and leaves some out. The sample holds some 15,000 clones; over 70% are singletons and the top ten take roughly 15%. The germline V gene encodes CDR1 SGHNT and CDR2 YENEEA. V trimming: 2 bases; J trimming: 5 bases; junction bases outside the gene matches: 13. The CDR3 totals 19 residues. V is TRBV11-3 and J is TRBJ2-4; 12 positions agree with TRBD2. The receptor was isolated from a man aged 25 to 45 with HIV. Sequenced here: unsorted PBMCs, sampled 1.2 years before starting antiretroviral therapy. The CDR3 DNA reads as TGTGCCAGCAGCTTATGTCAGGGCCCTAGCGGGAGGGCCGAAAACATTCAGTACTTC. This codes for CASSLCQGPSGRAENIQYF.